This TCR beta chain is from a study of cytotoxic CD8 clonotypes in ibrutinib-treated CLL (dated by TCRdb to about 2021). With respect to the entire study: The cohort had 11 relapsed/refractory and some 15 treatment-naive patients; 17 were IGHV unmutated. Responses were partial in approximately 24 patients and complete in 2; after median 68 months follow-up, around 15 stayed in remission and roughly twelve progressed. Cryopreserved peripheral blood mononuclear cells were obtained before treatment, at response, and at either sustained remission or disease progression. Of the 90 or so participants in the trial, 25 to 30 had longitudinal samples available. Every remission and progressive disease sample was obtained while ibrutinib was still being received by the patients. An average of around 250,000 productive templates and approximately 90,000 productive rearrangements was obtained per sample. Response samples were obtained after a median of 12 months of treatment, with a range of roughly 6 to 40 months.

The paper's findings and limits, for the study overall: Baseline clonality was found to be higher than that of age-matched healthy donors and was strongly correlated with circulating CD8+ T-cell counts. Clonality rose at ibrutinib response, remained stable during sustained remission, and dropped back toward baseline at progression. Lymph node repertoires were not examined, and the timing of sampling was not matched between patients in sustained remission and those whose disease progressed. Public clonotypes were rare and either shrank or stayed stable during treatment, and the rise in clonality at ibrutinib response reflected expansion of private clonotypes.

As to this clone: There is no known antigen for this receptor. Base quality data are lacking; no much larger clone is found one base away.

What the time point label conveys for this sample: 20 to 30 months on ibrutinib. For TCR beta library preparation, roughly 2 micrograms of genomic DNA were extracted from the cryopreserved PBMCs. High-throughput TCR beta sequencing was performed on longitudinal blood samples from CLL patients receiving ibrutinib monotherapy. The patients took part in an open-label, single-center phase 2 trial of ibrutinib monotherapy. A MiSeq instrument was used for deep resolution sequencing, which targeted depths ranging from 1 in 1 million up to 1 in 200,000 T cells, with coverage averaging 10x for each clonotype. The immunoSEQ hsTCRB Kit was used to generate TCR beta libraries. The published analysis was carried out like this. ImmunoSEQ Data Assistant and ImmunoSEQ Analyzer were used for data analysis, and V, D and J genes were assigned according to IMGT definitions. Clonality, which ranges from 0 to 1, was calculated as one minus the normalized Shannon entropy of productive rearrangement frequencies. Only overrepresented clonotypes making up at least 0.05% of the repertoire of each patient were included in the public clonotype analysis. About a dozen age-matched healthy donor repertoires from immuneACCESS were used as controls for clonality. TCRdb re-hosts the immuneACCESS table, in-frame sequences only. Its copies lack some clones; in the studies checked, an unresolved V gene accounts for under half of them, and the cause for the rest is not known. That table furnishes V, J and clone size, whereas the DNA furnished D and trimming. Counted in this sample were roughly 180,000 clones; more than 80% of them appeared once. The ten largest clones take up 4.6% of the sample.

Taken from the germline V gene (reference sequence), the CDR1 and CDR2 loops are SEHNR and FQNEAQ. V is clipped by 4 bases and J by 6 bases, and the sequence between their germline boundaries is 7 bases long. From cysteine to phenylalanine, the CDR3 is 13 amino acids long. Only the CDR3 DNA stays, 39 bases, in frame from base 1. This material consisted of PBMCs, taken after 24 months of ibrutinib treatment. The sequence joins TRBV7-9 to TRBJ1-6; TRBD1 is possibly the D segment (6 matching bases). The receptor was isolated from a human donor with chronic lymphocytic leukemia. Here the CDR3 is given as CASSWTVNSPLHF. DNA sequence: TGTGCCAGCAGCTGGACAGTTAATTCACCCCTCCACTTT.